This T cell receptor (beta chain) was identified during a study of OX40 agonist ivuxolimab in advanced cancers. The study's findings and limits: The investigators did not determine what antigen specificity the expanded peripheral T cells had. In general, CD8+ T cells held more expanded clones than CD4+ did, on average. Normalized T-cell clonal expansion was also low in some nonresponders.

As to this clone: What it recognizes is unknown.

Assay: immunoSEQ multiplex PCR; the TCRdb copy retains only in-frame clones and omits some. The table includes about 72,000 clones, 80% to 90% detected once. This clonotype was sampled from an adult with an advanced solid tumor such as melanoma, head and neck, liver or kidney cancer. The input for sequencing was CD4+ or CD8+ T cells sorted from blood, taken in a trial of the OX40 agonist ivuxolimab.

CDR3 in DNA: TGCGCCAGCAGCCCATCCATTTCTAATGAGCAGTTCTTC. This sequence encodes CASSPSISNEQFF. The rearrangement uses TRBV5-2 and TRBJ2-1. TRBV5-2 is listed as a pseudogene. The CDR3 runs to 13 residues.